This TCR beta chain was sequenced during a study of blood T cell repertoires in COVID-19. In the study overall: PBMCs, B-cell-depleted T cells, or T cells provided the cDNA or gDNA that made up the material.

In the authors' methods: It was from reference gene primer amplification that nucleated cell counts were estimated. Sequencing used immunoSEQ multiplex PCR; TCRdb keeps in-frame clones, though not all of them. V and J calls and clone size are those listed in that table; D and trimming were worked out from the DNA. The data contain 300,000 to 400,000 clones, 87% of them singletons. From germline, CDR1 is SGHTA and CDR2 FQGNSA. The CDR3 runs to 15 residues. J was trimmed by 6 bases and V by 0 bases; bases with no gene match: 6. The V call is TRBV7-2, the J call TRBJ1-2, with 8 bases identical to TRBD1. The sample comprised peripheral blood. This receptor was identified in a woman in her forties or fifties with COVID-19, enrolled during active disease. The CDR3 bases are TGTGCCAGCAGCTTAGCACGACAGGGGACAAATGGCTACACCTTC. Translated, it gives CASSLARQGTNGYTF.